This TCR beta chain was captured in a study of CXCR3-negative and CXCR3-positive naive CD8 T cells. Comment on this clonotype: What it binds is unknown.

Looked up from germline, CDR1 is SEHNR and CDR2 is FQNEAQ (reference sequence). The CDR3 consists of 14 residues. The study, taken as a whole, reports: CXCR3-negative naive cells had less hydrophobic TRB CDR3s than did CXCR3-positive naive cells.

Carrying UMI labels, the TRB cDNA libraries were prepared through 5' RACE. TCRdb re-called the 5' RACE reads and gives one entry per CDR3 protein, without DNA. Here the sample table reports fewer than 90,000 distinct CDR3 sequences. Specimen: naive CXCR3- CD8+ T cells from blood. Sample subset: CD45RO-CCR7+CD27+CD95- naive CD8+ T cells lacking CXCR3 (TNR3-). The gene calls are TRBV7-9 and TRBJ1-2; TCRdb reports TRBD1, a call that lacks DNA to check it against. This sequence originates from a human donor in good health. Some clones in this sample may be carry-over from other donors' samples. This chain's CDR3 is CASGRTDANYGYTF. Combining the CDR3 with reference TRBV7-9 and TRBJ1-2 gives the whole variable domain DTGVSQNPRHKITKRGQNVTFRCDPISEHNRLYWYRQTLGQGPEFLTYFQNEAQLEKSRLLSDRFSAERPKGSFSTLEIQRTEQGDSAMYLCASGRTDANYGYTFGSGTRLTVV.